A selection of T cell receptor beta chains follows, all from one sample in a study of shared clonotypes between healthy human individuals. Repertoires were generated with immunoSEQ multiplex PCR, while TCRdb's copy carries only in-frame clones and drops some. The table lists roughly 2.5 million clones, around 90% of them singletons. The specimen was naive CD4+ T cells sorted from blood. The source of these receptors is a man between 18 and 35 years old in good health. The CDR3 runs from the conserved cysteine through the conserved F or W.

cdr3_length: 14; v_call: TRBV5-1; cdr3_aa: CASSPQGANSPLHF
cdr3_length: 13; v_call: TRBV2; cdr3_aa: CASRTTENTEAFF
cdr3_length: 12; v_call: TRBV6-6; cdr3_aa: CASSYSAGQGSF
cdr3_length: 15; v_call: TRBV19; cdr3_aa: CASSMMGNQNSPLHF
cdr3_length: 14; v_call: TRBV6-5; cdr3_aa: CASSSEGISYEQYF
cdr3_length: 14; v_call: TRBV5-1; cdr3_aa: CASSLSEFQNIQYF
cdr3_length: 14; v_call: TRBV9; cdr3_aa: CASGQGPENTEAFF
cdr3_length: 14; v_call: TRBV6-1; cdr3_aa: CASSSTGGTGGYTF
cdr3_length: 14; v_call: TRBV6-1; cdr3_aa: CASSSGQGGSEQYF
cdr3_length: 15; v_call: TRBV6-5; cdr3_aa: CASSYPGLRNQPQHF
cdr3_length: 15; v_call: TRBV19; cdr3_aa: CAFFAGQGVNSPLHF